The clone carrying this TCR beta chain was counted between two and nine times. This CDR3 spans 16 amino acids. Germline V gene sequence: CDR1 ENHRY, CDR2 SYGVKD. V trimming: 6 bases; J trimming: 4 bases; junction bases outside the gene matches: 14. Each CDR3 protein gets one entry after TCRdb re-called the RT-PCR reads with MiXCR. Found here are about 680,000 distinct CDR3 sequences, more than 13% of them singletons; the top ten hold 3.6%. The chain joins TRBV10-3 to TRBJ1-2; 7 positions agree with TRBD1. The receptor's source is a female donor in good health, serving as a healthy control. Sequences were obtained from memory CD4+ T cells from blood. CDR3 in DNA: TGTGCCATCAGCGACTTAGATAGGGACAGTATCTATGGCTACACCTTC. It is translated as CAISDLDRDSIYGYTF.